This T cell receptor (beta chain) was found in a study of blood T cell repertoires in COVID-19. About the research overall: T cells, B-cell-depleted T cells, or PBMCs provided the cDNA or gDNA that served as material.

V shed 2 bases, J shed 2 bases, and the junction held 9 bases outside the gene matches. This CDR3 is built from 17 residues. Germline lookup yields CDR1 LGHDT and CDR2 YNNKEL (reference sequence). Assay: immunoSEQ multiplex PCR; the TCRdb copy retains only in-frame clones and omits some. The sample consists of 200,000 to 300,000 clones, roughly 82% of them appearing once. This sequence originates from a man older than 75 with acute or convalescent COVID-19. V gene TRBV3-1 (or the pseudogene TRBV3-2) combines with J gene TRBJ2-5, with 9 bases matching TRBD2. The sequencing input was peripheral blood. CDR3 loop: CASSQPRGSGGQETQYF. DNA of the CDR3: TGTGCCAGCAGCCAACCACGCGGGAGCGGGGGGCAAGAGACCCAGTACTTC.